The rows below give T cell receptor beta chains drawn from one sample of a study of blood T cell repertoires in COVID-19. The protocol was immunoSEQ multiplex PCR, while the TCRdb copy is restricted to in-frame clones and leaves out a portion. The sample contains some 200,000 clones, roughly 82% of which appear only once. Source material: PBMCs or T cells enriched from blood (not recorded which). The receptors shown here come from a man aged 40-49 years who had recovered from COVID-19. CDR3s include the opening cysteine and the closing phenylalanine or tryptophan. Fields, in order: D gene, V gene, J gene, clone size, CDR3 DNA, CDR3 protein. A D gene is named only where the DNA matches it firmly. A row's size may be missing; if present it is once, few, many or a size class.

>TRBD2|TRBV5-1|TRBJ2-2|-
TGCGCCAGCAGCTTGGTACTAGCGGGAGTGTCCGGGGAGCTGTTTTTT
CASSLVLAGVSGELFF
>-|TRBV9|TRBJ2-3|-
TGTGCCAGCAGCGTAGCGGGGCGGGGTACAGATACGCAGTATTTT
CASSVAGRGTDTQYF
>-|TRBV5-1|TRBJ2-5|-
TGCGCCAGCAGCTTGGGGAGTTCGGAGACCCAGTACTTC
CASSLGSSETQYF
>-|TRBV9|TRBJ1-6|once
TGTGCCAGCAGCTCACAAAGGGGGAGTGGGTCCTATAATTCACCCCTCCACTTT
CASSSQRGSGSYNSPLHF
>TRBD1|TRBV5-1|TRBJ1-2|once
TGCGCCAGCCTTCCCGGGACAGGGCCGGCTAACTATGGCTACACCTTC
CASLPGTGPANYGYTF
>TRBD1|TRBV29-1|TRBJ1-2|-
TGCAGCGTCGGGCCCCGAGGACAGGGTCGAACCTTC
CSVGPRGQGRTF
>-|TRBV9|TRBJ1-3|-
TGTGCCAGCAGCGTAGATCTCAGGGTCTATGGAAACACCATATATTTT
CASSVDLRVYGNTIYF
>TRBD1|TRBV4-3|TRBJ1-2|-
TGCGCCAGCAGCCAAGAGACCGGGACAGGGGGCTATGGCTACACCTTC
CASSQETGTGGYGYTF
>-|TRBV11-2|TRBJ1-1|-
TGTGCCAGCAGATATCGAGGAGAGGAACGGGCTTTCTTT
CASRYRGEERAFF
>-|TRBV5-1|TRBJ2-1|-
TGCGCCAGCAGCGAACCCGGGACTTTTAATGAGCAGTTCTTC
CASSEPGTFNEQFF
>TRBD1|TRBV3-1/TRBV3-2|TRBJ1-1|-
TGTGCCAGCAGCCAAGATGTGGGACAGCCACTAATAATGAACACTGAAGCTTTCTTT
CASSQDVGQPLIMNTEAFF
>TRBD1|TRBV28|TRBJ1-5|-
TGTGCCAGCAGCCACCCAACAGGGGGCGTCGAGCCCCAGCATTTT
CASSHPTGGVEPQHF
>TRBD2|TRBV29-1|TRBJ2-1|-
TGCAGCGTTGTCCTAGCGGGAAGGAATGAGCAGTTCTTC
CSVVLAGRNEQFF
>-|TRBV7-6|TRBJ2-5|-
TGTGCCAGCAGCCCACAACCCCGACTAGGCCAAGAGACCCAGTACTTC
CASSPQPRLGQETQYF
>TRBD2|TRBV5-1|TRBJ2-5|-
TGCGCCAGCGGGGTGAGCGGGAGTTTGGAGACCCAGTACTTC
CASGVSGSLETQYF
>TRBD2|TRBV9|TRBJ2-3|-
TGTGCCAGCAGCGCAGCGGGAGGGCGGGGCACAGATACGCAGTATTTT
CASSAAGGRGTDTQYF
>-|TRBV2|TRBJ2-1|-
TGTGCCAGCAGTGAAGAGGCGGGGGCTTACAATGAGCAGTTCTTC
CASSEEAGAYNEQFF
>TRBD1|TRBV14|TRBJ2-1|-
TGTGCCAGCAGCCCCGGGGACAGGGGGCAAGACTACAATGAGCAGTTCTTC
CASSPGDRGQDYNEQFF
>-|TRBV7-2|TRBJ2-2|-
TGTGCCAGCAGCATATTAGGACTCGCGAACACCGGGGAGCTGTTTTTT
CASSILGLANTGELFF
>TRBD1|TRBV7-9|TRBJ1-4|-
TGTGCCAGCAGCTTAGAATTCATGCCGACAGGGGGAGAAAAACTGTTTTTT
CASSLEFMPTGGEKLFF
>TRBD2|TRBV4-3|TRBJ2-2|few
TGCGCCAGCAGCCAACTAGCGGCGAACACCGGGGAGCTGTTTTTT
CASSQLAANTGELFF
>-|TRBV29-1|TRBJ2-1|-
TGCAGCGTTGAAGATCTAGCGATCAATGAGCAGTTCTTC
CSVEDLAINEQFF
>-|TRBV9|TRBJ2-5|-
TGTGCCAGCAGCGAAGACAGTTTCGAGACCCAGTACTTC
CASSEDSFETQYF
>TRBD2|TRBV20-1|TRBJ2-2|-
TGCAGTGCTAGTCTAGCGGGGAACACCGGGGAGCTGTTTTTT
CSASLAGNTGELFF
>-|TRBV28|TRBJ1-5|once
TGTGCCAGCAGTTTACGGGTCTTGGATCAGCCCCAGCATTTT
CASSLRVLDQPQHF
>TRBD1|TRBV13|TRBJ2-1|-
TGTGCCAGCAGCACTCGACAGGGAAGGAGCTCCTACAATGAGCAGTTCTTC
CASSTRQGRSSYNEQFF
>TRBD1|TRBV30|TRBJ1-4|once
TGTGCCTGGAGTTTTTGGACAGGGGGGTATGAAAAACTGTTTTTT
CAWSFWTGGYEKLFF
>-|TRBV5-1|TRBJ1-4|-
TGCGCCAGCAGCTCGGAAGGGGTGGTTGACGAAAAACTGTTTTTT
CASSSEGVVDEKLFF
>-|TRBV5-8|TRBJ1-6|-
TGTGCCAGCACCAGCCTAGCTTCACCCCTCCACTTT
CASTSLASPLHF
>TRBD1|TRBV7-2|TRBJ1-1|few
TGTGCCAGCAGCGCAAGGACAGGGTACACTGAAGCTTTCTTT
CASSARTGYTEAFF
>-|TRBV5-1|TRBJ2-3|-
TGCGCCAGCAGCTTAAGAACATCTAGCACAGATACGCAGTATTTT
CASSLRTSSTDTQYF
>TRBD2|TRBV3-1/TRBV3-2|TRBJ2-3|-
TGTGCCAGCAGCCCGAGCGGGATCACAGATACGCAGTATTTT
CASSPSGITDTQYF
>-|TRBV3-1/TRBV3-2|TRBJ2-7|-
TGTGCCAGCAGCCAAGACTCTAGTGAGCAGTACTTC
CASSQDSSEQYF